This T cell receptor (beta chain) originates from a study of blood T cell repertoires in COVID-19. Repertoires were generated with immunoSEQ multiplex PCR, while TCRdb's copy carries only in-frame clones and drops some. The repertoire holds about 180,000 clones, with about 85% as singletons. Trimming took 7 bases from V and 4 from J; bases not matched to a gene: 10. CDR3 size: 15 residues. Germline-derived CDR1 and CDR2 are SNHLY and FYNNEI. This sequence originates from a woman in her 30s with active or convalescent COVID-19. J is TRBJ2-7 and V is TRBV2, with 10 bases identical to TRBD1. Material for sequencing was peripheral blood. For the CDR3, the DNA is TGTGCCAGCACTATGACAGGGGGCGTATCTTACGAGCAGTACTTC. Translating gives CASTMTGGVSYEQYF. Full variable domain (rest looked up from reference TRBV2 and TRBJ2-7): EPEVTQTPSHQVTQMGQEVILRCVPISNHLYFYWYRQILGQKVEFLVSFYNNEISEKSEIFDDQFSVERPDGSNFTLKIRSTKLEDSAMYFCASTMTGGVSYEQYFGPGTRLTVT.